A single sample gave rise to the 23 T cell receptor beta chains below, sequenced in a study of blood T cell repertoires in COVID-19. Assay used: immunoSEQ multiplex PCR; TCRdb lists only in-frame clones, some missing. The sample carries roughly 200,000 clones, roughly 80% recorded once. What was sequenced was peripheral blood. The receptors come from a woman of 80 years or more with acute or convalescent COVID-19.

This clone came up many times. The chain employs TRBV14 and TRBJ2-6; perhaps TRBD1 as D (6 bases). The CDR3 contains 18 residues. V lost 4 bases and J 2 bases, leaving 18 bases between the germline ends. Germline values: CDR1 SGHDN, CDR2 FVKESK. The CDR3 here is CASSLNRELLTGANVLTF. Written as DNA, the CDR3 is TGTGCCAGCAGCCTCAACAGGGAACTCCTCACTGGGGCCAACGTCCTGACTTTC.

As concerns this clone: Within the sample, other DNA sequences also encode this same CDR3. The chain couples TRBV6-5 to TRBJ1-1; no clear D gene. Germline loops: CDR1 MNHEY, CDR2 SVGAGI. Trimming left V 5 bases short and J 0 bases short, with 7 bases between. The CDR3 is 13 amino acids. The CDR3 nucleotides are TGTGCCAGCAGTCCTACTCTGAACACTGAAGCTTTCTTT. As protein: CASSPTLNTEAFF.

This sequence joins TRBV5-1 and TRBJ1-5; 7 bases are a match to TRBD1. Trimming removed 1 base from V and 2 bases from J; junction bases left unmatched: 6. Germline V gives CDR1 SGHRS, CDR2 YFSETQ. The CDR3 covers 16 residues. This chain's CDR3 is CASSLNRGRGNQPQHF. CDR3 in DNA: TGCGCCAGCAGCTTGAACAGGGGACGGGGCAATCAGCCCCAGCATTTT. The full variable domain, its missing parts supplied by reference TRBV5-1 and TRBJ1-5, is KAGVTQTPRYLIKTRGQQVTLSCSPISGHRSVSWYQQTPGQGLQFLFEYFSETQRNKGNFPGRFSGRQFSNSRSEMNVSTLELGDSALYLCASSLNRGRGNQPQHFGDGTRLSIL.

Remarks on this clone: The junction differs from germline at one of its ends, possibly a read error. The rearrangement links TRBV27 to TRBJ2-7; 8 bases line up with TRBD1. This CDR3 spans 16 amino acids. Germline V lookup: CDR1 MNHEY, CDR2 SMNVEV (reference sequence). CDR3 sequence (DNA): TGTGCCAGCAGTTTACGGGGGACAGGAGATTCTAGGCGGGCGCACTTC. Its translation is CASSLRGTGDSRRAHF.

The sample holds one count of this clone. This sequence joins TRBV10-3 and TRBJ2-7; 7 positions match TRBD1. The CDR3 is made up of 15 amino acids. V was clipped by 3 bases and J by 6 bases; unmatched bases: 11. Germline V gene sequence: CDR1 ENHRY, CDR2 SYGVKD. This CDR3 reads CAISDGQGDRAEQYF. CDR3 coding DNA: TGTGCCATCAGTGACGGGCAGGGGGATAGAGCCGAGCAGTACTTC.

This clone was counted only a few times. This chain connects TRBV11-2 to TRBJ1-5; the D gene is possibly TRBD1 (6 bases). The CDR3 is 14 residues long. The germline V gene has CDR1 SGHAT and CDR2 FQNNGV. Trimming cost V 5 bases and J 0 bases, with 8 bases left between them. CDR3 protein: CASSPDSSNQPQHF. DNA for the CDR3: TGTGCCAGCAGCCCGGACAGTAGCAATCAGCCCCAGCATTTT.

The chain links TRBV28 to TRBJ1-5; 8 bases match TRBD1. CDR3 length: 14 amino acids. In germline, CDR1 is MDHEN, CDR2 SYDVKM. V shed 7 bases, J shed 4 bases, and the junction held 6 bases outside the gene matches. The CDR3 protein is CASTRTGMNQPQHF. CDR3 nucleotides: TGTGCCAGCACCCGGACAGGGATGAATCAGCCCCAGCATTTT.

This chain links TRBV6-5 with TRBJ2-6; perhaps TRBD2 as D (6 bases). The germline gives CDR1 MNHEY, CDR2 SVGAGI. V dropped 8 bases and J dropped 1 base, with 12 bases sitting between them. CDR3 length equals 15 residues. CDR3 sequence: CASEFGGSGANVLTF. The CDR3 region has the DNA TGTGCCAGCGAATTCGGGGGATCTGGGGCCAACGTCCTGACTTTC.

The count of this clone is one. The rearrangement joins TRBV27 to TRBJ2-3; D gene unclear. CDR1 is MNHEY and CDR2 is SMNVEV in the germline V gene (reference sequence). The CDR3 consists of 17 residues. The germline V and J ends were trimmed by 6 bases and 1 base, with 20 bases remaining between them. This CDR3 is CASRTATVASGTDTQYF. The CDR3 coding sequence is TGTGCCAGCAGAACAGCCACCGTGGCATCTGGCACAGATACGCAGTATTTT.

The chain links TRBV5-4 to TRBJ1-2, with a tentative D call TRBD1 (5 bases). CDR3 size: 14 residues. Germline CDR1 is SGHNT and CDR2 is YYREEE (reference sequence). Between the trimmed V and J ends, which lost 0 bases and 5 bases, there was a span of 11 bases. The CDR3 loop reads CASSLADRSYGYTF. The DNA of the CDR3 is TGTGCCAGCAGCTTGGCTGACAGATCTTATGGCTACACCTTC. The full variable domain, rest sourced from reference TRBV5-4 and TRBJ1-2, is ETGVTQSPTHLIKTRGQQVTLRCSSQSGHNTVSWYQQALGQGPQFIFQYYREEENGRGNFPPRFSGLQFPNYSSELNVNALELDDSALYLCASSLADRSYGYTFGSGTRLTVV.

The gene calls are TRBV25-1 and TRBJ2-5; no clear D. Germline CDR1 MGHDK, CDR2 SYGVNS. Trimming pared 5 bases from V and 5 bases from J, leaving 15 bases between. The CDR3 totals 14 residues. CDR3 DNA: TGTGCCAGCAGTCTGTGGGCCGCATCGGAGACCCAGTACTTC. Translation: CASSLWAASETQYF.

For the CDR3, the DNA is TGTGCCAGCAGCTTAGAAGGACAAAGTAGCAATCAGCCCCAGCATTTT. Translated: CASSLEGQSSNQPQHF. The rearrangement joins TRBV7-8 to TRBJ1-5; D might be TRBD1 (5 bases). The V gene lost 1 base and the J gene lost 0 bases, with 10 bases spanning the gap. Germline V gives CDR1 SGHVS, CDR2 FQNEAQ. This CDR3 region has 16 residues.

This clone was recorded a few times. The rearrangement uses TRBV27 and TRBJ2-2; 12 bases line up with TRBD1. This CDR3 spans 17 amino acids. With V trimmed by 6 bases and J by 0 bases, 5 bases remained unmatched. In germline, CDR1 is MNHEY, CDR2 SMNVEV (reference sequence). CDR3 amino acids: CASRAGTGGANTGELFF. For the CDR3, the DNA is TGTGCCAGCAGAGCCGGGACAGGGGGCGCGAACACCGGGGAGCTGTTTTTT.

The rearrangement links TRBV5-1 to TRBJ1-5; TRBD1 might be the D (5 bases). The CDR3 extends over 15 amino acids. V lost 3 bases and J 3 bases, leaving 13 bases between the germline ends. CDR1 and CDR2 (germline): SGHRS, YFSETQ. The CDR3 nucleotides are TGCGCCAGCAGCTCCTCGGGGGGTCCCAATCAGCCCCAGCATTTT. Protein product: CASSSSGGPNQPQHF.

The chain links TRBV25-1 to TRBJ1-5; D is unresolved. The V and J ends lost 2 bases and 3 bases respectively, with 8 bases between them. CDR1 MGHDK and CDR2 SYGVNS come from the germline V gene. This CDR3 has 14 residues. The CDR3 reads CASSEGRINQPQHF. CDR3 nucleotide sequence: TGTGCCAGCAGTGAAGGGCGTATCAATCAGCCCCAGCATTTT.

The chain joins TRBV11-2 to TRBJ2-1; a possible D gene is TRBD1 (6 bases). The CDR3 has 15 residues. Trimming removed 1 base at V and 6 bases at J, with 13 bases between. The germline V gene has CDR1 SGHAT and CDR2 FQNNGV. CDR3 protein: CASSLAFTGSNEQFF. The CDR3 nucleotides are TGTGCCAGCAGCTTAGCTTTTACAGGGTCCAATGAGCAGTTCTTC.

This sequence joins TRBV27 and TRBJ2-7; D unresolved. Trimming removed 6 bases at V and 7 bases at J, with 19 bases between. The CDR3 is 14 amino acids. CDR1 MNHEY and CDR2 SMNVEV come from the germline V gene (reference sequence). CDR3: CASSPLRRAREQYF. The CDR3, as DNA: TGTGCCAGCAGCCCCTTGAGGAGAGCAAGGGAGCAGTACTTC.

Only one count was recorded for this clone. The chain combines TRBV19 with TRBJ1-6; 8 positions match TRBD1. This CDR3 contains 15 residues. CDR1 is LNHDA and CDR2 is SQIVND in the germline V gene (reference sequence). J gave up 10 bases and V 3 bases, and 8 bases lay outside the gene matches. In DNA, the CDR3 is TGTGCCAGTAGTATTTCGACAGGGGATGGGTCACCCCTCCACTTT. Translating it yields CASSISTGDGSPLHF.

DNA for the CDR3: TGTGCCAGCAGTGAGGGACTACCTACAGATACGCAGTATTTT. Protein sequence: CASSEGLPTDTQYF. J is TRBJ2-3 and V is TRBV2; 7 nucleotides align to TRBD2. The trim removed 3 bases at V and 3 bases at J, leaving 3 bases unmatched. The CDR3 contains 14 residues. Germline loops: CDR1 SNHLY, CDR2 FYNNEI.

The CDR3 is CASSPSPDRGSYEQYF. The CDR3, as DNA: TGCGCCAGCAGCCCGAGTCCCGACAGGGGTTCCTACGAGCAGTACTTC. V and J are TRBV4-1 and TRBJ2-7; TRBD1 agrees at 8 bases. The CDR3 is made up of 16 amino acids. J lost 1 base, V lost 4 bases, and 9 bases had no gene match. Per germline, CDR1 MGHRA and CDR2 YSYEKL.

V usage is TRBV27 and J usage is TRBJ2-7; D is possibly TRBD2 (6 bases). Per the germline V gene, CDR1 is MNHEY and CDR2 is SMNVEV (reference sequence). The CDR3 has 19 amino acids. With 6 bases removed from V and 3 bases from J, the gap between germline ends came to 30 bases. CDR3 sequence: CASSPYLNSRDGGLYEQYF. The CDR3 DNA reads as TGTGCCAGCAGCCCTTACCTGAATTCGCGGGACGGAGGGCTCTACGAGCAGTACTTC.

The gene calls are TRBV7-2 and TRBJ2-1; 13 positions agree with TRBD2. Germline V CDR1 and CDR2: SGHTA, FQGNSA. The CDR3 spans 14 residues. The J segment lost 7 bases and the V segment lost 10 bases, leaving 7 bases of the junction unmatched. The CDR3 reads CATKGLAGPNEQFF. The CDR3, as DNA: TGTGCCACCAAGGGACTAGCGGGGCCTAATGAGCAGTTCTTC.

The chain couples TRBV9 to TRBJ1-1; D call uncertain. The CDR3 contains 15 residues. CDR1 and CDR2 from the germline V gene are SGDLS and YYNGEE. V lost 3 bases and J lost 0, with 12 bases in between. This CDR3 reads CASSEYDGMNTEAFF. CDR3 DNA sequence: TGTGCCAGCAGCGAGTATGATGGCATGAACACTGAAGCTTTCTTT.